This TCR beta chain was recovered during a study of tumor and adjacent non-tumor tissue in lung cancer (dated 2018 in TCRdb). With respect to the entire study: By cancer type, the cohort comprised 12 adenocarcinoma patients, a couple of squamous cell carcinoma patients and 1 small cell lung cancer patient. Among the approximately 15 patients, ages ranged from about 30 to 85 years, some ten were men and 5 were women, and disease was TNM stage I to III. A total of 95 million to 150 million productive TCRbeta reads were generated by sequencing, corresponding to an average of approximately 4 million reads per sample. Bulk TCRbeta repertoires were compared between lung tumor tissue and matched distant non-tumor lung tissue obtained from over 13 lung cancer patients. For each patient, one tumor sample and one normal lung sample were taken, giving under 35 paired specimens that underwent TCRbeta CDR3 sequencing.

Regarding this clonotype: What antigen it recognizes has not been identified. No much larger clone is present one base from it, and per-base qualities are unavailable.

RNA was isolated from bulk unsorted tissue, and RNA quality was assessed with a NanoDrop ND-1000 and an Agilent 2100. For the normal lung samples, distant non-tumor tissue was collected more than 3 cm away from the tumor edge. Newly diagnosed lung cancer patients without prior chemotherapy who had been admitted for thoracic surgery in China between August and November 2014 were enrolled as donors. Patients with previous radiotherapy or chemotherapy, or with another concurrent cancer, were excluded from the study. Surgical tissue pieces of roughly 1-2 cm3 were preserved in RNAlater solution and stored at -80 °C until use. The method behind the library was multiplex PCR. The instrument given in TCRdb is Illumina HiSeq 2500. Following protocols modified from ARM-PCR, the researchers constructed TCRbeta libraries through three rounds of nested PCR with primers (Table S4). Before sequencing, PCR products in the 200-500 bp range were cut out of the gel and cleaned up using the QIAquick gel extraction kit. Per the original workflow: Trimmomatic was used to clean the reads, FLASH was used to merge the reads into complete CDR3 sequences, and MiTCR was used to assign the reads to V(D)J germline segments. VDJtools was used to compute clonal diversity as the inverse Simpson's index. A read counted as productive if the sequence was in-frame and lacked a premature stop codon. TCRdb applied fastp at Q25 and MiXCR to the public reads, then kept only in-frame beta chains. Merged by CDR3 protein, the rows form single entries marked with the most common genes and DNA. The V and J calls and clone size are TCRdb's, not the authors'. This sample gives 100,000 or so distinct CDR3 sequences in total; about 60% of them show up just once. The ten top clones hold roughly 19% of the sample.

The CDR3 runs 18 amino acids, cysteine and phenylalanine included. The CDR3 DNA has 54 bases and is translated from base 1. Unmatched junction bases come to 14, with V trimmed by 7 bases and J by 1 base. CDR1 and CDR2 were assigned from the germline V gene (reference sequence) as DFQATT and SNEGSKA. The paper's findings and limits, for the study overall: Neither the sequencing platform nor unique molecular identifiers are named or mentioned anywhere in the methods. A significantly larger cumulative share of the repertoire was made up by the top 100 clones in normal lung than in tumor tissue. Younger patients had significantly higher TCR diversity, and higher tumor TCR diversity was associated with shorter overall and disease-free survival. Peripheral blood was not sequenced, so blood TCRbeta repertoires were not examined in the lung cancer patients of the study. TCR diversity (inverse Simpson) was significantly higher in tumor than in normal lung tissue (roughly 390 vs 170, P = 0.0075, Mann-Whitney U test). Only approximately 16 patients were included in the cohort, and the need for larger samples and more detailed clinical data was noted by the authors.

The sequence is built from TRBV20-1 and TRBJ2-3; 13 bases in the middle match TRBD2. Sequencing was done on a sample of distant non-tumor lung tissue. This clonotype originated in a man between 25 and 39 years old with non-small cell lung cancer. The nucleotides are TGCAGTGTCCCCGGACTAGCGGGGGTGCGGGTCGGCACAGATACGCAGTATTTT. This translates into CSVPGLAGVRVGTDTQYF.